The text below deals with one TCR beta chain. The antigen remains unidentified. This entry is derived from a study of T cells in Graves' hyperthyroidism and ophthalmopathy. Broader study findings: Also found in blood were most expanded thyroid clonotypes above 0.001.

Amplification of TCR beta CDR3 regions was performed using RNA transcripts as template. With the HTBI primer set, the TCR CDR3 went through a first round of RT-PCR. TCRdb redid the calling of the multiplex PCR reads with MiXCR, one entry per CDR3 protein. The table includes 490,000 or so distinct CDR3 sequences, around 43% detected once. This CDR3 has 14 amino acids. Trimming removed 8 bases from V and 5 bases from J; junction bases left unmatched: 10. Germline assignment: CDR1 MGHDK and CDR2 SYGVNS. Sequenced: peripheral blood or thyroid tissue (not recorded which). The clonotype originates from an adult woman with Graves' disease, either hyperthyroidism or ophthalmopathy (not recorded which). The chain employs TRBV25-1 and TRBJ2-5; 8 nucleotides agree with TRBD1. The CDR3: CASVATGGVETQYF. The CDR3 bases are TGTGCCAGCGTTGCTACAGGGGGTGTGGAGACCCAGTACTTC.